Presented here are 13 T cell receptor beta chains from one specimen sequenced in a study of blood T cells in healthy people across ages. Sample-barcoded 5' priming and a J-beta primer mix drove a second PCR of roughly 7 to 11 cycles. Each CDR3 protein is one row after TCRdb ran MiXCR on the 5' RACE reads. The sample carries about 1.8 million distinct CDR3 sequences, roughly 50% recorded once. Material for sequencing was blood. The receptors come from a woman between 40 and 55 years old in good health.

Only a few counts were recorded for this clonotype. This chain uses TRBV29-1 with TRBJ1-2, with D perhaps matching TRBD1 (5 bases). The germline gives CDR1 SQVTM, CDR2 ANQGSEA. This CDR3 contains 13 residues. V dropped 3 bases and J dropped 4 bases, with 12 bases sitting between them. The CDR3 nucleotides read TGCAGCGTTGATGGGACGGGGGGCTATGGCTACACCTTC. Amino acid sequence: CSVDGTGGYGYTF.

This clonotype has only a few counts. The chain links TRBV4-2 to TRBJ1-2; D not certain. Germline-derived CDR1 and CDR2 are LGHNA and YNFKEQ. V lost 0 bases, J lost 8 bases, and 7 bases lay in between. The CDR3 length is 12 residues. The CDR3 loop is CASSQDDWGYTF. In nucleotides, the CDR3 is TGTGCCAGCAGCCAAGATGACTGGGGCTACACCTTC.

CDR3 sequence reads: CASSTRGSGPYNEQFF. As DNA, the CDR3 is TGCGCCAGCAGCACGCGCGGGTCGGGGCCCTACAATGAGCAGTTCTTC. The chain couples TRBV4-3 to TRBJ2-1, with D perhaps matching TRBD1 or TRBD2 (5 bases each). V lost 5 bases to trimming and J lost 2 bases, with 16 bases between them. Germline V gene data show CDR1 as LGHNA and CDR2 as YSLEER. The CDR3 runs to 16 residues.

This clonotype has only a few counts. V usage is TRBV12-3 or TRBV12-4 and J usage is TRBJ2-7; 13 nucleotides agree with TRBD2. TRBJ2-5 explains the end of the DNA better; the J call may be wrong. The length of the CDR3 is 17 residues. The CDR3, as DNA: TGTGCCAGCAGTTCTGGGACTAGCGGGGCCCCTGGGGAGACCCAGTACTTC. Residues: CASSSGTSGAPGETQYF.

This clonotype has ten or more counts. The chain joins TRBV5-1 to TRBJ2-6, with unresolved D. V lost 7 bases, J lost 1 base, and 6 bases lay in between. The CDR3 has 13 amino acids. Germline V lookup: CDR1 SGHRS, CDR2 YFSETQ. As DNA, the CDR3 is TGCGCCAGCGTAGGGTCTGGGGCCAACGTCCTGACTTTC. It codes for CASVGSGANVLTF.

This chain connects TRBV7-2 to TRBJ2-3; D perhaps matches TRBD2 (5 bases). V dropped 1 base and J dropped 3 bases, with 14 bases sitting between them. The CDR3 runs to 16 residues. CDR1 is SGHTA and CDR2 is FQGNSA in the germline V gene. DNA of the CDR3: TGTGCCAGCAGCTTAGTAGCTAGCTCGGAAACAGATACGCAGTATTTT. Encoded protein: CASSLVASSETDTQYF.

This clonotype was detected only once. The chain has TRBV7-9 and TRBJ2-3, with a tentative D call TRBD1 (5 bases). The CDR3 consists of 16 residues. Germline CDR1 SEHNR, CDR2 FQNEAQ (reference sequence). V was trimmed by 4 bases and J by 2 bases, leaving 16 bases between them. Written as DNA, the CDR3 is TGTGCCAGCAGCTCTCCCTCTGGGGCGGCCACAGATACGCAGTATTTT. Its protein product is CASSSPSGAATDTQYF.

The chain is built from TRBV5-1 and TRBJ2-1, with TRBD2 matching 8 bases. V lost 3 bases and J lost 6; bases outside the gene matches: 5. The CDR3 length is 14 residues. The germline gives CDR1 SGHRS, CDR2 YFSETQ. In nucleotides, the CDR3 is TGCGCCAGCAGCTCGGGGACTAGGGGCAATGAGCAGTTCTTC. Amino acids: CASSSGTRGNEQFF.

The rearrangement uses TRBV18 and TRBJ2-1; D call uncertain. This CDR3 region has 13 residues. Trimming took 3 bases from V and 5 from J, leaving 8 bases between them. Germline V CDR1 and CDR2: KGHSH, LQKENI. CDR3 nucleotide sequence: TGTGCCAGCTCACCCCTAGAAAACAATGAGCAGTTCTTC. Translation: CASSPLENNEQFF.

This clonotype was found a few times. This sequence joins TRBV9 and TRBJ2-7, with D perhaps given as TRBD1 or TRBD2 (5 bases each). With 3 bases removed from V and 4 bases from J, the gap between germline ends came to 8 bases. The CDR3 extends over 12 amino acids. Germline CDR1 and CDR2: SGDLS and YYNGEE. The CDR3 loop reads CASSAEGYEQYF. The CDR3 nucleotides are TGTGCCAGCAGCGCAGAGGGGTACGAGCAGTACTTC. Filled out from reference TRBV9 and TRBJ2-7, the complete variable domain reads DSGVTQTPKHLITATGQRVTLRCSPRSGDLSVYWYQQSLDQGLQFLIQYYNGEERAKGNILERFSAQQFPDLHSELNLSSLELGDSALYFCASSAEGYEQYFGPGTRLTVT.

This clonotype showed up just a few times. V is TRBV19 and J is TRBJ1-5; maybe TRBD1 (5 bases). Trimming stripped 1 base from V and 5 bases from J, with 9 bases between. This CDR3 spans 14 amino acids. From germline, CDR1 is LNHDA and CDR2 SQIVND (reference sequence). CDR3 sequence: CASSIGGSDQPQHF. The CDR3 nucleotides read TGTGCCAGTAGTATAGGGGGCAGTGATCAGCCCCAGCATTTT.

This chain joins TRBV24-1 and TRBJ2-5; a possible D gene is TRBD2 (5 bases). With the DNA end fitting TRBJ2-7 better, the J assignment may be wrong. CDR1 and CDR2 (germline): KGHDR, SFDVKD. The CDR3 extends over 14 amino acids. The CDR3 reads CATSDHGSGYEQYF. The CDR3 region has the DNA TGTGCCACCAGTGACCATGGCAGCGGCTACGAGCAGTACTTC.

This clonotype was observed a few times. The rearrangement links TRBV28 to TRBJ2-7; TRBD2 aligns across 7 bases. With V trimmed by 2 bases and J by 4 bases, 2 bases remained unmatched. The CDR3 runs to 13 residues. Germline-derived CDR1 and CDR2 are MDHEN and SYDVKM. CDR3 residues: CASSLTSVYEQYF. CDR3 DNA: TGTGCCAGCAGTTTAACTAGCGTGTACGAGCAGTACTTC.